These T cell receptor beta chains were read from a single sample in a study of human T cells and chemical hapten exposure. TCRdb recomputed calls from the RACE reads with MiXCR, one row per CDR3 protein. The sample has around 120,000 distinct CDR3 sequences; approximately 10% are singletons. Sequencing used whole blood, obtained in connection with sensitization to the hapten diphenylcyclopropenone (DPC). These receptors all come from a woman aged 40 to 49 with alopecia areata. Some clones in this sample may be carry-over from other donors' samples. Each CDR3 is given with its conserved first and last residue. The D gene is left open where the match is weak. Clone size is not always given. Where it is, it says once, few, many or a class for expanded clones.

CDR3aa | CDR3nt | d_gene | v_gene | len | j_gene | abundance
CASSSRTSGRASSAYNEQFF | TGTGCCAGCAGCTCTCGGACTAGCGGGAGGGCCTCATCAGCCTACAATGAGCAGTTCTTC | TRBD2 | TRBV11-3 | 20 | TRBJ2-1 | .
CASSIDRGANTGELFF | TGTGCCAGTAGTATTGACCGGGGCGCGAACACCGGGGAGCTGTTTTTT | . | TRBV19 | 16 | TRBJ2-2 | .
CASSSGGKTYNSPLHF | TGTGCCAGCAGTTCCGGGGGAAAGACCTATAATTCACCCCTCCACTTT | . | TRBV12-3/TRBV12-4 | 16 | TRBJ1-6 | .
CSAGQGPEKLFF | TGCAGCGCCGGACAGGGTCCTGAAAAACTGTTTTTT | TRBD1 | TRBV29-1 | 12 | TRBJ1-4 | .
CSARAGLNTEAFF | TGCAGTGCTAGAGCGGGATTGAACACTGAAGCTTTCTTT | . | TRBV20-1 | 13 | TRBJ1-1 | many
CASSYEAGYNEQFF | TGTGCCAGCAGTTACGAGGCGGGGTACAATGAGCAGTTCTTC | . | TRBV6-2/TRBV6-3 | 14 | TRBJ2-1 | many
CASSKTGDEQYF | TGTGCCAGCAGTAAGACGGGTGACGAGCAGTACTTC | . | TRBV7-9 | 12 | TRBJ2-7 | many
CASSLFAGGGEETQYF | TGTGCCAGCAGCTTATTCGCGGGAGGAGGTGAGGAGACCCAGTACTTC | TRBD2 | TRBV7-6 | 16 | TRBJ2-5 | .
CATRVAGANVLTF | TGTGCAACAAGGGTGGCTGGGGCCAACGTCCTGACTTTC | . | TRBV7-7 | 13 | TRBJ2-6 | .
CASSLGWGEQFF | TGTGCCAGCAGCTTAGGGTGGGGTGAGCAGTTCTTC | . | TRBV11-2 | 12 | TRBJ2-1 | few
CASLGAQSTEAFF | TGTGCCTCCTTGGGGGCGCAAAGCACTGAAGCTTTCTTT | . | TRBV30 | 13 | TRBJ1-1 | .
CASSLRGQGVDTQYF | TGTGCCAGCAGTTTACGCGGACAGGGGGTGGATACGCAGTATTTT | TRBD1 | TRBV12-3/TRBV12-4 | 15 | TRBJ2-3 | few
CASSLAGTVNTEAFF | TGTGCCAGCAGCTTAGCAGGGACGGTGAACACTGAAGCTTTCTTT | . | TRBV7-2 | 15 | TRBJ1-1 | many
CASSPTPLGNTDTQYF | TGTGCCAGCAGCCCGACCCCCCTAGGTAACACAGATACGCAGTATTTT | . | TRBV7-2 | 16 | TRBJ2-3 | many
CASSEWTLSDGYTF | TGTGCCAGCAGTGAATGGACTCTCTCGGATGGCTACACCTTC | . | TRBV25-1 | 14 | TRBJ1-2 | .
CASSFGTRSGNTIYF | TGTGCCAGCAGTTTTGGGACCCGCTCTGGAAACACCATATATTTT | . | TRBV6-6 | 15 | TRBJ1-3 | .
CATSGRDRQSPLHF | TGTGCCACCAGCGGCCGGGACCGACAGTCACCCCTCCACTTT | . | TRBV15 | 14 | TRBJ1-6 | .
CSVEKGYPGGYTF | TGCAGCGTTGAAAAAGGATACCCAGGAGGCTACACCTTC | . | TRBV29-1 | 13 | TRBJ1-2 | .
CASSQEGGPYEQYF | TGTGCCAGCAGCCAAGAGGGGGGCCCCTACGAGCAGTACTTC | . | TRBV3-1 | 14 | TRBJ2-7 | many
CRANSDTPGRHEQFF | TGCAGAGCAAACTCTGATACTCCGGGACGGCATGAGCAGTTCTTC | . | TRBV20-1 | 15 | TRBJ2-1 | .
CASSLDLGDTQYF | TGTGCCAGCAGCTTAGATTTGGGAGATACGCAGTATTTT | . | TRBV11-2 | 13 | TRBJ2-3 | many